This passage covers 22 T cell receptor beta chains from one sample sequenced in a study of technical replicates of blood from a handful of donors. Using immunoSEQ multiplex PCR, the repertoire was profiled, and TCRdb retains in-frame clones only, with some absent. Of 95,000 to 100,000 clones in the sample, nearly 97% were seen once. Sequenced material: T cells isolated from PBMCs. The receptors stem from a human donor in good health.

This clone was picked up a small number of times. The J gene is TRBJ1-2, the V gene TRBV19; TRBD1 is a possible D gene (6 bases). Germline V CDR1 and CDR2: LNHDA, SQIVND (reference sequence). The ends were cut back, 5 bases at V and 6 bases at J, with 13 bases in the middle. The CDR3 covers 13 residues. Here the CDR3 reads CASSDFTGHGYTF. The CDR3 DNA reads as TGTGCCAGTAGTGATTTTACAGGGCATGGCTACACCTTC.

This clone occurred once. The genes are TRBV9 and TRBJ2-1; 10 bases align to TRBD2. With 4 bases clipped from V and 2 bases from J, the junction kept 6 bases outside the gene matches. The CDR3 totals 16 residues. Germline V CDR1 and CDR2: SGDLS, YYNGEE. In DNA, the CDR3 is TGTGCCAGCAGCCTTCGAAGCGGGGGGGCCTACAATGAGCAGTTCTTC. Its protein is CASSLRSGGAYNEQFF. Full variable domain (outside the CDR3, taken from reference TRBV9 and TRBJ2-1): DSGVTQTPKHLITATGQRVTLRCSPRSGDLSVYWYQQSLDQGLQFLIQYYNGEERAKGNILERFSAQQFPDLHSELNLSSLELGDSALYFCASSLRSGGAYNEQFFGPGTRLTVL.

The chain couples TRBV7-6 to TRBJ2-2, with 7 bases that match TRBD2. The CDR3 extends over 17 amino acids. V trimming: 3 bases; J trimming: 5 bases; junction bases outside the gene matches: 12. CDR1 is SGHVS and CDR2 is FNYEAQ in the germline V gene. This chain's CDR3 is CASSLGLSRGRTGELFF. The DNA of the CDR3 is TGTGCCAGCAGCTTGGGGTTGTCTCGCGGGAGAACCGGGGAGCTGTTTTTT.

This chain uses TRBV29-1 with TRBJ1-2, with a tentative D call TRBD1 (5 bases). V was cut by 3 bases and J by 5 bases, with 10 bases left in between. CDR3 length: 12 amino acids. Per germline, CDR1 SQVTM and CDR2 ANQGSEA. CDR3 region: CSVDRVGYGYTF. As DNA, the CDR3 is TGCAGCGTTGACAGGGTTGGGTATGGCTACACCTTC.

The V call is TRBV10-3, the J call TRBJ2-2, with TRBD1 as a possible D gene (10 bases). The V end was cut by 4 bases, the J end by 7 bases, with 37 bases between. This CDR3 has 22 amino acids. Germline V gene lookup returns CDR1 ENHRY and CDR2 SYGVKD. The CDR3 bases are TGTGCCATCAGTGTTCAACCAACCGGGACAGGGGTTAGCGGGAGTTATTTCGGGGAGCTGTTTTTT. Its translation: CAISVQPTGTGVSGSYFGELFF.

This chain uses TRBV30 with TRBJ2-5, with D uncertain. The CDR3 loop spans 12 amino acids. V was cut by 6 bases and J by 5 bases, with 13 bases left in between. Germline assignment: CDR1 GTSNPN and CDR2 SVGIG (reference sequence). CDR3 sequence: CACKHSRETQYF. Here the CDR3 DNA reads TGTGCCTGCAAGCACTCCCGGGAGACCCAGTACTTC.

The rearrangement joins TRBV4-1 to TRBJ2-7; 7 nucleotides line up with TRBD2. Germline assignment: CDR1 MGHRA and CDR2 YSYEKL. The CDR3 loop spans 16 amino acids. V shed 4 bases and J 3 bases; nucleotides not matched to a gene: 12. CDR3 sequence: CASSPPSGTTNYEQYF. CDR3 nucleotide sequence: TGCGCCAGCAGCCCCCCGAGCGGGACCACGAACTACGAGCAGTACTTC.

This rearrangement joins TRBV7-2 to TRBJ2-2; maybe TRBD2 (6 bases). V lost 4 bases and J 4 bases, leaving 10 bases between the germline ends. Germline CDR1 is SGHTA and CDR2 is FQGNSA. This CDR3 is built from 14 residues. Written as DNA, the CDR3 is TGTGCCAGCAGCTCCGGGACTCTCACCGGGGAGCTGTTTTTT. Translating gives CASSSGTLTGELFF.

The CDR3 loop reads CASSDVGGYTEAFF. The CDR3 DNA reads TGTGCCAGCAGTGACGTTGGAGGATACACTGAAGCTTTCTTT. The chain is built from TRBV6-1 and TRBJ1-1, with D hard to call. The CDR3 has 14 residues. Germline V gives CDR1 MNHNS, CDR2 SASEGT. V was pared by 3 bases and J by 3 bases, with 11 bases between.

This chain links TRBV11-2 with TRBJ1-5; weak D call: TRBD1 (5 bases). This CDR3 has 17 residues. The ends were cut back, 5 bases at V and 4 bases at J, with 21 bases in the middle. Germline loops: CDR1 SGHAT, CDR2 FQNNGV. The CDR3 sequence is CASSPTGIGGFNQPQHF. Here the CDR3 DNA reads TGTGCCAGCAGCCCAACGGGTATCGGGGGTTTTAATCAGCCCCAGCATTTT. Full variable domain (outside the CDR3, taken from reference TRBV11-2 and TRBJ1-5): EAGVAQSPRYKIIEKRQSVAFWCNPISGHATLYWYQQILGQGPKLLIQFQNNGVVDDSQLPKDRFSAERLKGVDSTLKIQPAKLEDSAVYLCASSPTGIGGFNQPQHFGDGTRLSIL.

This clone has just one count. The chain carries TRBV18 and TRBJ2-1, with 10 bases fitting TRBD2. From germline, CDR1 is KGHSH and CDR2 LQKENI. The V gene end was trimmed by 9 bases and the J gene end by 7 bases; junction bases not matched to a gene: 6. There are 13 residues in the CDR3. CDR3 sequence reads: CASPSGRGNEQFF. DNA for the CDR3: TGTGCCAGTCCTAGCGGGAGAGGGAATGAGCAGTTCTTC.

The genes are TRBV5-1 and TRBJ2-1, with unresolved D. Germline values: CDR1 SGHRS, CDR2 YFSETQ. The CDR3 is made up of 14 amino acids. Trimming removed 5 bases at V and 0 bases at J, with 9 bases between. CDR3 amino acids: CASRVASSYNEQFF. CDR3 DNA sequence: TGCGCCAGCAGGGTGGCCAGCTCCTACAATGAGCAGTTCTTC. Looking up the rest from reference TRBV5-1 and TRBJ2-1 gives the full variable domain: KAGVTQTPRYLIKTRGQQVTLSCSPISGHRSVSWYQQTPGQGLQFLFEYFSETQRNKGNFPGRFSGRQFSNSRSEMNVSTLELGDSALYLCASRVASSYNEQFFGPGTRLTVL.

This chain uses TRBV4-1 with TRBJ2-7, with D tentatively TRBD2 (5 bases). Germline V gives CDR1 MGHRA, CDR2 YSYEKL. Trimming removed 2 bases at V and 2 bases at J, with 13 bases between. CDR3 length: 15 amino acids. In DNA, the CDR3 is TGCGCCAGCAGCCAACCATGGGAGCTACCCTACGAGCAGTACTTC. Its protein product is CASSQPWELPYEQYF.

The chain carries TRBV5-1 and TRBJ1-3; TRBD1 might be the D (6 bases). The CDR3 is 18 residues long. The germline CDR1 and CDR2 sequences are SGHRS and YFSETQ. V dropped 5 bases and J dropped 3 bases, with 24 bases sitting between them. CDR3 region: CASSPEVAGNRDGNTIYF. CDR3 coding DNA: TGCGCCAGCAGTCCTGAGGTCGCCGGGAACAGGGATGGAAACACCATATATTTT.

The chain couples TRBV5-4 to TRBJ2-3, with 9 bases fitting TRBD2. The J segment lost 3 bases and the V segment lost 4 bases, leaving 12 bases of the junction unmatched. Germline V gives CDR1 SGHNT, CDR2 YYREEE (reference sequence). This CDR3 spans 17 amino acids. This CDR3 reads CASSPPLREGRTDTQYF. Here the CDR3 DNA reads TGTGCCAGCAGCCCTCCATTGCGGGAGGGCCGGACAGATACGCAGTATTTT.

Here the CDR3 reads CASSPSGTGYEQYF. The CDR3 nucleotides are TGTGCCAGTAGCCCTAGCGGGACGGGATACGAGCAGTACTTC. The chain is built from TRBV19 and TRBJ2-7; 9 nucleotides agree with TRBD2. V dropped 6 bases and J dropped 4; count of bases not matched to a gene: 7. This CDR3 is 14 amino acids long. The germline gives CDR1 LNHDA, CDR2 SQIVND (reference sequence).

The genes are TRBV14 and TRBJ1-3, with D hard to call. CDR3 length equals 15 residues. V shed 1 base and J shed 3 bases, with 10 bases lying between them. The germline CDR1 and CDR2 sequences are SGHDN and FVKESK. CDR3 DNA: TGTGCCAGCAGCCAAGTACCAGGTTTTGGAAACACCATATATTTT. Its protein is CASSQVPGFGNTIYF.

V usage is TRBV28 and J usage is TRBJ2-3, with D tentatively TRBD2 (5 bases). CDR1 is MDHEN, CDR2 SYDVKM, per germline. V lost 2 bases and J lost 6, with 9 bases in between. CDR3 length equals 13 residues. The CDR3 here is CASSLRGSDTQYF. The CDR3 nucleotides are TGTGCCAGCAGTTTACGGGGAAGTGATACGCAGTATTTT.

This sequence joins TRBV27 and TRBJ1-2; 10 nucleotides match TRBD1. The CDR3 runs to 16 residues. Germline-derived CDR1 and CDR2 are MNHEY and SMNVEV (reference sequence). Unmatched junction bases numbered 12, after V lost 6 bases and J lost 5 bases. CDR3 amino acids: CASSRDRGLKDYGYTF. The DNA for the CDR3 is TGTGCCAGCAGCCGGGACAGGGGATTGAAGGATTATGGCTACACCTTC.

This chain uses TRBV5-4 with TRBJ2-1; 8 bases agree with TRBD2. Germline V gene data show CDR1 as SGHNT and CDR2 as YYREEE (reference sequence). V was pared by 4 bases and J by 9 bases, with 18 bases of the junction left unmatched. CDR3 length: 17 amino acids. The CDR3 nucleotides are TGTGCCAGCAGCAAAGGGGCTAGCGGGTACTCTATGAGTGAGCAGTTCTTC. This codes for CASSKGASGYSMSEQFF.

The V gene is TRBV5-1, the J gene TRBJ2-1; D unclear. V was cut by 4 bases and J by 10 bases, with 15 bases left in between. Germline CDR1 SGHRS, CDR2 YFSETQ. CDR3 length: 13 residues. The CDR3 region has the DNA TGCGCCAGCAGCGGAGAACTTGGCACGGAGCAGTTCTTC. Residues: CASSGELGTEQFF.

V is TRBV4-1 and J is TRBJ2-3; D call uncertain. V lost 1 base and J 5 bases, leaving 10 bases between the germline ends. The germline gives CDR1 MGHRA, CDR2 YSYEKL. The CDR3 totals 14 residues. CDR3 sequence: CASSQVLRGDTQYF. The CDR3 DNA follows: TGCGCCAGCAGCCAAGTGTTAAGAGGAGATACGCAGTATTTT.